This T cell receptor (beta chain) was retrieved from a study of T cell repertoires in ileal Crohn's disease. Study-wide context: Patients had a median roughly 8-year disease duration, and less than 45% were active smokers. About half of patients got postoperative therapy: under twelve thiopurines, around 18 anti-TNF.

Study-level points and caveats: Compared with non-smokers, active smokers at surgery showed more clonal expansions.

CDR3 length: 13 amino acids. V trimming: 8 bases; J trimming: 3 bases; junction bases outside the gene matches: 7. From germline, CDR1 is MNHNY and CDR2 SVGAGI (reference sequence). About this clone: Its matching antigen is unknown. Different DNA sequences within this sample yield the same CDR3.

Here immunoSEQ multiplex PCR was the method, and the copy in TCRdb shows in-frame clones only, minus some. The sample has around 33,000 clones, just under 80% seen once. Input material: ileal tissue. The TCR originated in an adult with Crohn's disease. This rearrangement joins TRBV6-6 to TRBJ2-7; 7 bases align to TRBD2. CDR3 bases: TGTGCCAGCTCTTCCTTAGCGGGCTACGAGCAGTACTTC. This gives the protein CASSSLAGYEQYF.